This T cell receptor (beta chain) stems from a study of CD8+ T cells in alopecia areata. Whole-study context: Those patients who were treated received oral tofacitinib, which was given at 5 to 10 mg twice daily for moderate-to-severe alopecia areata.

Broader study findings: Scalp sequencing captures resident alphabeta T cells of normal skin too.

RNA, once extracted, was reverse transcribed into cDNA for use as the sequencing template. Method: immunoSEQ multiplex PCR; TCRdb's copy keeps in-frame clones and lacks some. The sample contains approximately 11,000 clones, approximately 60% of which appear only once. As part of sample collection, lesional scalp punch biopsies and peripheral blood were taken from alopecia areata patients. This CDR3 has 16 amino acids. From germline, CDR1 is SGDLS and CDR2 YYNGEE. V lost 4 bases to trimming and J lost 0 bases; unmatched junction nucleotides: 7. This clone came up a few times. The antigen is not known. This receptor was identified in a human donor with alopecia areata. This rearrangement joins TRBV9 to TRBJ1-3, with TRBD1 matching over 7 bases. The starting material was skin, obtained at week 0. CDR3: CASSPGQDISGNTIYF. As DNA, the CDR3 is TGTGCCAGCAGCCCCGGACAGGATATCTCTGGAAACACCATATATTTT.